The rows below give T cell receptor beta chains drawn from one sample of a study of cytomegalovirus exposure and HLA in healthy donors. The data were produced by immunoSEQ multiplex PCR, yet TCRdb's version contains in-frame clones alone and is incomplete. The sample holds 100,000 or so clones; roughly 80% are singletons and the top ten take 8.6%. Sequencing was done on a sample of PBMCs. The receptors derive from a woman in her thirties or forties in good health and CMV-seropositive. Both conserved end residues are part of each CDR3. A D gene is named only where the DNA matches it firmly. Clone size, where shown, is once, few, many, or a class for clones that have expanded.

size	V	D	J	DNA	CDR3
once	TRBV5-1	TRBD2	TRBJ2-1	TGCGCCAGCAGCCATGGGCCAGGGACTAGCGGGGGGGCGAGGGAGCAGTTCTTC	CASSHGPGTSGGAREQFF
NA	TRBV6-1	NA	TRBJ1-2	TGTGCCTCTCAGGGTGGAGGGTATGGCTACACCTTC	CASQGGGYGYTF
NA	TRBV12-5	TRBD1	TRBJ2-3	TGTGCTAGTGGGGGGGATCCGGGACAGCACACAGATACGCAGTATTTT	CASGGDPGQHTDTQYF
NA	TRBV5-5	TRBD1	TRBJ1-1	TGTGCCAGCAGCCGTTCCGTTGGCCAGGGGGTAGCTTTCTTT	CASSRSVGQGVAFF
NA	TRBV21-1	NA	TRBJ1-6	TGTGCCAGCAGCAAATGGGGGGATGCGAGGAAGGGGCCTTATTCACCCCTCCACTTT	CASSKWGDARKGPYSPLHF
NA	TRBV4-1	TRBD2	TRBJ2-1	TGCGCCAGCAGCCTTTTTGCCGGGACTAGCCCCAATGAGCAGTTCTTC	CASSLFAGTSPNEQFF
NA	TRBV5-1	TRBD2	TRBJ2-3	TGCGCCAGCAGCGGGAAGACTAGCGCTCCTAGCACAGATACGCAGTATTTT	CASSGKTSAPSTDTQYF
once	TRBV4-2	TRBD2	TRBJ2-7	TGTGCCAGCAGCCACGGACCTAGCGGGGGATTCTCCTACGAGCAGTACTTC	CASSHGPSGGFSYEQYF
NA	TRBV5-1	NA	TRBJ2-1	TGCGCCAGCAAGAAAGGAAGCCGAGGCGACGATGAGCAGTTCTTC	CASKKGSRGDDEQFF
NA	TRBV28	TRBD2	TRBJ2-7	TGTGCCTCAACAGCCGGGGGGGCCGGCTACGAGCAGTACTTC	CASTAGGAGYEQYF
NA	TRBV7-4	NA	TRBJ1-1	TGTGCCAGCAGCTTTGGCGGGAACACTGAAGCTTTCTTT	CASSFGGNTEAFF
NA	TRBV27	TRBD2	TRBJ2-7	TGTGCCAGCAGTTTAATGAGCGGGGGTTACGAGCAGTACTTC	CASSLMSGGYEQYF
NA	TRBV4-3	NA	TRBJ1-5	TGCGCCAGCAGCCAGGCGTTTAGCCCAATAACAAGACAGCCCCAGCATTTT	CASSQAFSPITRQPQHF
NA	TRBV23-1	NA	TRBJ1-3	TGCGCCAGCAGTCAATCACTCGGGGGGACCATATATTTT	CASSQSLGGTIYF
NA	TRBV5-1	TRBD1	TRBJ1-1	TGCGCCAGCAGCTTGGCCAGATTACAGGGGCGGGGCACTGAAGCTTTCTTT	CASSLARLQGRGTEAFF
NA	TRBV14	TRBD1	TRBJ1-1	TGTGCCAGCAGCCTACGACAGGGGGCCTCAATGAACACTGAAGCTTTCTTT	CASSLRQGASMNTEAFF
few	TRBV28	NA	TRBJ2-1	TGTGCCAGCAGTTTTAGGGGCCCTGGTAGGGTGTTACGGCCCTACAATGAGCAGTTCTTC	CASSFRGPGRVLRPYNEQFF
few	TRBV4-1	TRBD1	TRBJ1-6	TGCGCCAGCAGCCAAGAACCGGGACAGGGTGGATCACCCCTCCACTTT	CASSQEPGQGGSPLHF
NA	TRBV29-1	NA	TRBJ2-2	TGCAGCGCCGGAGGGGGCCTGAACACCGGGGAGCTGTTTTTT	CSAGGGLNTGELFF
NA	TRBV10-3	NA	TRBJ1-5	TGTGCCATCAGTGGGGACAATAGCAATCAGCCCCAGCATTTT	CAISGDNSNQPQHF